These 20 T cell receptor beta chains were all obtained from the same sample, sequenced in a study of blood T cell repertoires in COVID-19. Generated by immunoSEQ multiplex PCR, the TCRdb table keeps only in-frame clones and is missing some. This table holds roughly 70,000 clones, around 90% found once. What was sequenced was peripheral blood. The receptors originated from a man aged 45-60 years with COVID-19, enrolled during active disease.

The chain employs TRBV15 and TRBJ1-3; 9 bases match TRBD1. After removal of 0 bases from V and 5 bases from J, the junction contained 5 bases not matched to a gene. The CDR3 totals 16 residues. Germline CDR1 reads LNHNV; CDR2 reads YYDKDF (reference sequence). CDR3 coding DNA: TGTGCCACCAGCAGAGAAGGGACAGGGATCAGAAACACCATATATTTT. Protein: CATSREGTGIRNTIYF.

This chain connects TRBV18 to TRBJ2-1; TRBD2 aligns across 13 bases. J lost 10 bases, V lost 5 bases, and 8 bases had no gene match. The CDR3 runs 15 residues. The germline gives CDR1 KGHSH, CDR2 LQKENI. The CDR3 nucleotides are TGTGCCAGCTCATCCGGGACTAGCGGGGCCCTAGAGCAGTTCTTC. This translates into CASSSGTSGALEQFF.

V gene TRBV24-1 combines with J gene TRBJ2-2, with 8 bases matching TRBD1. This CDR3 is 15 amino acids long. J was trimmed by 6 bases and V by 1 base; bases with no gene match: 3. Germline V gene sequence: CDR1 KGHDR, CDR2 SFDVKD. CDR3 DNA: TGTGCCACCAGTGATTTCTCGGACAGGGCCGGGGAGCTGTTTTTT. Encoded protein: CATSDFSDRAGELFF.

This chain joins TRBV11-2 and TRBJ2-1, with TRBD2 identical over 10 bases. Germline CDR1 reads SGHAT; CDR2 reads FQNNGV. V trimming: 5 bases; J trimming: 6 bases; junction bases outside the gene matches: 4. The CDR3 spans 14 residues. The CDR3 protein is CASSLSGRINEQFF. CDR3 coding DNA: TGTGCCAGCAGCCTTAGCGGGAGGATCAATGAGCAGTTCTTC. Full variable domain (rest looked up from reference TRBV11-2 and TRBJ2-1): EAGVAQSPRYKIIEKRQSVAFWCNPISGHATLYWYQQILGQGPKLLIQFQNNGVVDDSQLPKDRFSAERLKGVDSTLKIQPAKLEDSAVYLCASSLSGRINEQFFGPGTRLTVL.

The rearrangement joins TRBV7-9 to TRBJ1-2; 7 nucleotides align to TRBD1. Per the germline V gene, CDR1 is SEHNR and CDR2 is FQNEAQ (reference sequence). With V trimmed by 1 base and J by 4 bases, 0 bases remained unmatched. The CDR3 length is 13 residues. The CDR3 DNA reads TGTGCCAGCAGCTTAGACAGGGGCTATGGCTACACCTTC. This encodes CASSLDRGYGYTF.

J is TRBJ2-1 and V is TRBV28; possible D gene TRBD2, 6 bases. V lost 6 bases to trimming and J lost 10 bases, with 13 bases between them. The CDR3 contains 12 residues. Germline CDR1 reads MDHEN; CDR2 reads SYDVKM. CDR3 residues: CASRSSVGEQFF. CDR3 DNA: TGTGCCAGCAGATCTAGCGTAGGCGAGCAGTTCTTC.

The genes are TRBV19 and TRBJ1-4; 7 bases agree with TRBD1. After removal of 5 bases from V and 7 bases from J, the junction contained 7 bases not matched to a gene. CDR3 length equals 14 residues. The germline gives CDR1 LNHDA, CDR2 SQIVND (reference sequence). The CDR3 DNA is TGTGCCAGTAGTCTCGGCAACAGGGGTGAAAAACTGTTTTTT. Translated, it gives CASSLGNRGEKLFF.

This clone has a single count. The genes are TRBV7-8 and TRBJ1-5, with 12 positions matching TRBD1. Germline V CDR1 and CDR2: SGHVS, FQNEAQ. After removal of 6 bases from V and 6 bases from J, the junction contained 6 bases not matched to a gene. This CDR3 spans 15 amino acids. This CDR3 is CASRAGTGGLQPQHF. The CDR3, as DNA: TGTGCCAGCAGAGCCGGGACAGGGGGCCTTCAGCCCCAGCATTTT.

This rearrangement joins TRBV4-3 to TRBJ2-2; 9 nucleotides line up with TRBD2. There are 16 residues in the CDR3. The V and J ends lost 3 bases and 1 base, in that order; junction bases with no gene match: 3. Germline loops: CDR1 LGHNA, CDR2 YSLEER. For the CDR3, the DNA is TGCGCCAGCAGCCACCAACTAGCGGGGAACACCGGGGAGCTGTTTTTT. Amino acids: CASSHQLAGNTGELFF.

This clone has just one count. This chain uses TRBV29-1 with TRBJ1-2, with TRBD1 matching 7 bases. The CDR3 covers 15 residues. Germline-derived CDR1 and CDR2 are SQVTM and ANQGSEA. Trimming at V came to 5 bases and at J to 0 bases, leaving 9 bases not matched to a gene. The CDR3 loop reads CSVSRWTGSNYGYTF. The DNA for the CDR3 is TGCAGCGTTTCCCGATGGACAGGATCTAACTATGGCTACACCTTC.

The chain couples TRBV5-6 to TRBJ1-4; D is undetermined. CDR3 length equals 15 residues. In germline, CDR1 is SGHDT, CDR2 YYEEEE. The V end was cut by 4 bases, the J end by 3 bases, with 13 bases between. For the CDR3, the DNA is TGTGCCAGCAGCCGCCCACCGAGGGCTAATGAAAAACTGTTTTTT. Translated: CASSRPPRANEKLFF.

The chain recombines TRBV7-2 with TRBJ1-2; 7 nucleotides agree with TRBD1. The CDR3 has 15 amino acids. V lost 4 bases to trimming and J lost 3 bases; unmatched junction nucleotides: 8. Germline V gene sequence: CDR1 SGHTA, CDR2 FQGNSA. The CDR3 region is CASSWTGNDDYGYTF. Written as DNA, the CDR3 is TGTGCCAGCAGCTGGACAGGAAACGATGACTATGGCTACACCTTC.

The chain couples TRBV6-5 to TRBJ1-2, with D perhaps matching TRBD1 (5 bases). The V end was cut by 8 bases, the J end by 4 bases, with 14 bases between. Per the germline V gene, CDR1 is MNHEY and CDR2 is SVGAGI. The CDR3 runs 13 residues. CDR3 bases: TGTGCCAGCGGGGGGTTAAGCTCCTATGGCTACACCTTC. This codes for CASGGLSSYGYTF.

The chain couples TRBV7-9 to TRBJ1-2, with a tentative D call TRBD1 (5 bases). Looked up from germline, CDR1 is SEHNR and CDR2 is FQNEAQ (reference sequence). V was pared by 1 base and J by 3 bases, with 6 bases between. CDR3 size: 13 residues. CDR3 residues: CASSLGQHYGYTF. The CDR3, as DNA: TGTGCCAGCAGCTTAGGACAGCACTATGGCTACACCTTC.

DNA of the CDR3: TGTGCCAGCAGCATGAAACAGGGATCGAACACTGAAGCTTTCTTT. This translates into CASSMKQGSNTEAFF. The chain carries TRBV21-1 and TRBJ1-1; TRBD1 reflects the table's D call only, with no check against the DNA. TRBV21-1 is assigned pseudogene status. The CDR3 has 15 residues.

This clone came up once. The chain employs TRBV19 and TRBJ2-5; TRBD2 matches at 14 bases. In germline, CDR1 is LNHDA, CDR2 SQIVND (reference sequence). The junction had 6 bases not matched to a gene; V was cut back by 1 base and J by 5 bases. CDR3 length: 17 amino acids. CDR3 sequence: CASSIGLAGGARETQYF. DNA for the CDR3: TGTGCCAGTAGTATAGGACTAGCGGGAGGGGCCCGGGAGACCCAGTACTTC.

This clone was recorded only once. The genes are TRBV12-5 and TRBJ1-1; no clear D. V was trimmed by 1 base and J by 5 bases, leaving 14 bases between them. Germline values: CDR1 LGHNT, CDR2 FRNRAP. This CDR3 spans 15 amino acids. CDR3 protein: CASGLGQVGRTEAFF. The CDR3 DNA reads TGTGCTAGTGGTTTGGGGCAGGTTGGGAGGACTGAAGCTTTCTTT.

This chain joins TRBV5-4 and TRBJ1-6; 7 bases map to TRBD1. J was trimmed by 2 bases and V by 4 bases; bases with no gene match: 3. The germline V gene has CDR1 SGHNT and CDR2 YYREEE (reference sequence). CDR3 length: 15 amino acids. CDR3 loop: CASSDGTAYNSPLHF. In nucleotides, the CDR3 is TGTGCCAGCAGCGACGGGACAGCCTATAATTCACCCCTCCACTTT.

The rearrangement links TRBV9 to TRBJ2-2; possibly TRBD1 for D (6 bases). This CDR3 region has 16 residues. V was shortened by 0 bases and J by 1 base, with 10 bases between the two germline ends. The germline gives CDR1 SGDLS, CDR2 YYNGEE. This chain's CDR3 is CASSVVPQGNTGELFF. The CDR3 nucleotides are TGTGCCAGCAGCGTAGTCCCACAGGGGAACACCGGGGAGCTGTTTTTT.

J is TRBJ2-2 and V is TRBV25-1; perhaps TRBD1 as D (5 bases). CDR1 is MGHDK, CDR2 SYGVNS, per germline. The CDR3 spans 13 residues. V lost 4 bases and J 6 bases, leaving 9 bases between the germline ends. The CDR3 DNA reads TGTGCCAGCAGTGGTCAAGGGGCCGGGGAGCTGTTTTTT. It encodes CASSGQGAGELFF.